This TCR beta chain was sequenced during a study of blood T cells in healthy people across ages. The study, taken as a whole, reports: Strong correlation existed between TCR beta diversity and naive T cell percentage.

Together with a sample-barcoded 5' primer, a J-beta primer mix was included in a second PCR lasting about 6 to 11 cycles. MiXCR, run by TCRdb on the 5' RACE reads, gives a single entry per CDR3 protein. Among some 1.7 million distinct CDR3 sequences, approximately 30% were seen once, and the ten largest hold approximately 7.7%. This clonotype was picked up a small number of times. Its antigen is unknown. The sample consisted of blood. This receptor was taken from a woman aged 25 to 39 in good health.

The CDR3 DNA reads as TGTGCCAGCAGTTACAAGGTTCGCACTGAAGCTTTCTTT. The encoded protein is CASSYKVRTEAFF. This rearrangement joins TRBV6-2 or TRBV6-3 to TRBJ1-1, with D hard to call. The CDR3 is made up of 13 amino acids. Looked up from germline, CDR1 is MNHEY and CDR2 is SVGEGT. V was clipped by 2 bases and J by 4 bases, with 8 bases between them.